Only a few counts were recorded for the clone carrying this T cell receptor beta chain. Its specificity is unknown. V dropped 4 bases and J dropped 3; count of bases not matched to a gene: 8. This CDR3 is 16 amino acids long. The sample comes from a study of T cells in Graves' hyperthyroidism and ophthalmopathy. TCR beta CDR3 regions were amplified from RNA. Initially, a first-round RT-PCR of the TCR CDR3 employed the HTBI primer set. MiXCR, run by TCRdb on the multiplex PCR reads, gives a single entry per CDR3 protein. The sample lists about 98,000 distinct CDR3 sequences, approximately 42% seen once, with about 9.4% in the top ten. Findings of the study overall: Using 13 V-J features, a model discriminated ophthalmopathy from stable hyperthyroidism. Most clonotypes that expanded in the thyroid above 0.001 also showed up in blood.

Participants, patients aged 18 to 65, had newly diagnosed hyperthyroidism with a duration under 2 months. A patient was excluded if there was uncontrolled infection, other autoimmune disease, pregnancy or lactation. This TCR was sampled from a woman aged 25 to 45 with Graves' hyperthyroidism. The sequencing input was peripheral blood or thyroid tissue (not recorded which). This chain links TRBV12-3 or TRBV12-4 with TRBJ2-3; 9 positions match TRBD2. The CDR3 loop reads CASSYGGLAGTDTQYF. The CDR3 bases are TGTGCCAGCAGTTACGGGGGTCTAGCGGGAACAGATACGCAGTATTTT.